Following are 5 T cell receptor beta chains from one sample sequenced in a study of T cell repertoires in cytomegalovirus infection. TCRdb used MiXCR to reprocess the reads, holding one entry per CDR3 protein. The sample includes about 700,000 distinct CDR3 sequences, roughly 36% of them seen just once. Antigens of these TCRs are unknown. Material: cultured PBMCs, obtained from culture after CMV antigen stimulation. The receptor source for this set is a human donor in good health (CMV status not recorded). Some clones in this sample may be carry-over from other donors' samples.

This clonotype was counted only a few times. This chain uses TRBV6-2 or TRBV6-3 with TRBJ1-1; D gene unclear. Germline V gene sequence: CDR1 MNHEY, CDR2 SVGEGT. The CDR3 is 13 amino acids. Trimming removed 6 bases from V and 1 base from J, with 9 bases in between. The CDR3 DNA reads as TGTGCCAGCAGCCACCAGGAGAACACTGAAGCTTTCTTT. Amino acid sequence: CASSHQENTEAFF.

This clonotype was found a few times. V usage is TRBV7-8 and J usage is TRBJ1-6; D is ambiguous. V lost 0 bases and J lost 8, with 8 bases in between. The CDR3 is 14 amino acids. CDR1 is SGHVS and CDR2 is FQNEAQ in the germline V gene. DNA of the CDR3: TGTGCCAGCAGCTTAGCCGGGTTGGATTCACCCCTCCACTTT. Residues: CASSLAGLDSPLHF.

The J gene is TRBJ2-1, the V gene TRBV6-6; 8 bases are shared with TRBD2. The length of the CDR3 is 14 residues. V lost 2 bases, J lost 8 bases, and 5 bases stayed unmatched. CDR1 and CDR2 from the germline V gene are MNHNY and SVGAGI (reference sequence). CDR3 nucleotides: TGTGCCAGCAGTTACCCCGGGAGGGTCTATGAGCAGTTCTTC. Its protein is CASSYPGRVYEQFF.

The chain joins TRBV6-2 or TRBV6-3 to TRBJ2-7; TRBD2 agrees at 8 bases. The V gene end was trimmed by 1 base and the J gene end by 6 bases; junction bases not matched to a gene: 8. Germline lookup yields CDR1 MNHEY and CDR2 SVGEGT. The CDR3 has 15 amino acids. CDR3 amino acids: CASSYFFSGATEQYF. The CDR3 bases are TGTGCCAGCAGTTACTTCTTTAGCGGGGCTACCGAGCAGTACTTC.

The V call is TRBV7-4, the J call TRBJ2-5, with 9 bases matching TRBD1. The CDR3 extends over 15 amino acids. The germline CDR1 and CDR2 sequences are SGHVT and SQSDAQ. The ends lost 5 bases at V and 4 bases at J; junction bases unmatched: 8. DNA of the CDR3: TGTGCCAGCAGCCTGTGGACAGGGGCCTTAGAGACCCAGTACTTC. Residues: CASSLWTGALETQYF.